One sample yielded the 9 T cell receptor beta chains listed below, sequenced in a study of T cell changes during pregnancy in multiple sclerosis. TCRdb's copy holds only in-frame clones and misses some; the assay was immunoSEQ multiplex PCR. The table has tens of thousands of clones, around 97% seen once; the top ten hold about 2.5%. Sequences were derived from CD8+ T cells from peripheral blood mononuclear cells, sampled after pregnancy. The receptors come from a female donor with multiple sclerosis, enrolled in a pregnancy study.

The chain joins TRBV12-1 to TRBJ1-5. TRBV12-1 is labeled a pseudogene. This CDR3 is 14 amino acids long. The CDR3 sequence: CASSFDYSNQPQHF. The CDR3 nucleotides are TGTGCCAGCAGCTTTGATTATAGCAATCAGCCCCAGCATTTT.

This sequence joins TRBV28 and TRBJ2-1, with 7 bases matching TRBD2. Germline V gene data show CDR1 as MDHEN and CDR2 as SYDVKM. The CDR3 extends over 13 amino acids. Unmatched junction bases numbered 7, after V lost 8 bases and J lost 6 bases. The CDR3 bases are TGTGCCAGCTGGGGGGGAACTAGCAATGAGCAGTTCTTC. This sequence encodes CASWGGTSNEQFF. Complete variable domain (other parts from reference TRBV28 and TRBJ2-1): DVKVTQSSRYLVKRTGEKVFLECVQDMDHENMFWYRQDPGLGLRLIYFSYDVKMKEKGDIPEGYSVSREKKERFSLILESASTNQTSMYLCASWGGTSNEQFFGPGTRLTVL.

The rearrangement links TRBV7-6 to TRBJ2-5; 8 nucleotides align to TRBD1. CDR1 is SGHVS and CDR2 is FNYEAQ in the germline V gene. The CDR3 sequence is 15 residues long. The J segment lost 5 bases and the V segment lost 0 bases, leaving 5 bases of the junction unmatched. CDR3: CASSLARGRGETQYF. The CDR3 region has the DNA TGTGCCAGCAGCTTAGCCAGGGGGCGCGGGGAGACCCAGTACTTC.

J is TRBJ2-3 and V is TRBV4-1; TRBD2 might be the D (6 bases). This CDR3 has 15 amino acids. V lost 4 bases and J lost 8, with 19 bases in between. Germline V lookup: CDR1 MGHRA, CDR2 YSYEKL. CDR3 sequence: CASSLRESHRATQYF. CDR3 DNA sequence: TGCGCCAGCAGCCTCCGGGAGAGTCACAGAGCTACGCAGTATTTT.

The genes are TRBV27 and TRBJ2-1; 11 nucleotides match TRBD2. The J segment lost 8 bases and the V segment lost 5 bases, leaving 8 bases of the junction unmatched. The CDR3 spans 15 residues. The germline V gene has CDR1 MNHEY and CDR2 SMNVEV (reference sequence). CDR3 sequence (DNA): TGTGCCAGCAGTCAAACTAGCGGGAGTCGCTATGAGCAGTTCTTC. Encoded protein: CASSQTSGSRYEQFF.

The chain couples TRBV11-2 to TRBJ2-7; 7 bases align to TRBD2. Losses at the gene ends were 5 bases for V and 0 bases for J; bases not matched to a gene: 4. CDR3 length: 14 amino acids. Per the germline V gene, CDR1 is SGHAT and CDR2 is FQNNGV. Here the CDR3 DNA reads TGTGCCAGCAGCCAAGCGGGGAACTCCTACGAGCAGTACTTC. It encodes CASSQAGNSYEQYF. Full variable domain (missing parts from reference TRBV11-2 and TRBJ2-7): EAGVAQSPRYKIIEKRQSVAFWCNPISGHATLYWYQQILGQGPKLLIQFQNNGVVDDSQLPKDRFSAERLKGVDSTLKIQPAKLEDSAVYLCASSQAGNSYEQYFGPGTRLTVT.

The CDR3 here is CASSYEGGEQFF. In DNA form, the CDR3 reads TGTGCCAGCAGCTACGAGGGCGGTGAGCAGTTCTTC. The chain couples TRBV7-9 to TRBJ2-1; a weak D match, TRBD2 (5 bases). Germline V gene data show CDR1 as SEHNR and CDR2 as FQNEAQ (reference sequence). V was pared by 4 bases and J by 9 bases, with 10 bases between. This CDR3 is 12 amino acids long.

This chain connects TRBV29-1 to TRBJ1-4; the match to TRBD1 covers 9 bases. The CDR3 is made up of 14 amino acids. Losses at the gene ends were 3 bases for V and 7 bases for J; bases not matched to a gene: 6. The germline CDR1 and CDR2 sequences are SQVTM and ANQGSEA. CDR3 sequence: CSVDVGTGFEKLFF. CDR3 nucleotides: TGCAGCGTTGATGTGGGGACAGGGTTTGAAAAACTGTTTTTT. Drawing the rest from reference TRBV29-1 and TRBJ1-4, the complete variable domain is SAVISQKPSRDICQRGTSLTIQCQVDSQVTMMFWYRQQPGQSLTLIATANQGSEATYESGFVIDKFPISRPNLTFSTLTVSNMSPEDSSIYLCSVDVGTGFEKLFFGSGTQLSVL.

V usage is TRBV5-1 and J usage is TRBJ1-1, with D perhaps matching TRBD1 (6 bases). CDR3 size: 14 residues. Germline CDR1 SGHRS, CDR2 YFSETQ. Trimming removed 3 bases at V and 3 bases at J, with 12 bases between. The CDR3 protein is CASSSFPGDTEAFF. CDR3 DNA: TGCGCCAGCAGCTCCTTCCCAGGGGACACTGAAGCTTTCTTT.